This note documents a single TCR beta chain sequence. The data were taken from a study of shared clonotypes between healthy human individuals. Study details: Sampling drew on donors who were two women and a few men aged 18 to 49.

Sequencing used immunoSEQ multiplex PCR; TCRdb keeps in-frame clones, though not all of them. The sample has 2 million to 2.5 million clones; approximately 93% are singletons. Trimming shortened V by 6 bases and J by 4 bases, and 12 bases separated the two germline ends. CDR1 and CDR2 from the germline V gene are ENHRY and SYGVKD. This CDR3 has 14 residues. The V call is TRBV10-3, the J call TRBJ2-2; D unclear. Sequencing was done on a sample of naive CD4+ T cells from PBMCs. The subset denotes: CD45RA+ positively selected. The source of this sequence is a man between 18 and 35 years old in good health. Some clones in this sample may be carry-over from other donors' samples. CDR3 coding DNA: TGTGCCATCAGGAGTATGGGTGTCACCGGGGAGCTGTTTTTT. This encodes CAIRSMGVTGELFF.